Listed below are T cell receptor beta chains from one sample, sequenced in a study of blood T cell repertoires in COVID-19. Clones were read by immunoSEQ multiplex PCR, and TCRdb kept only the in-frame ones, dropping some. This table holds around 300,000 clones, 70% to 90% found once. The sequenced material came from peripheral blood. The receptors come from a woman in her thirties or forties with acute or convalescent COVID-19. CDR3s leave out the opening cysteine and the closing phenylalanine or tryptophan. A D gene is named only where the DNA matches it firmly.

d_call	v_call	cdr3_aa
NA	TRBV11-2	ASSADGRYGQPQH
NA	TRBV6-5	ASRRGNHHTEAF
NA	TRBV4-1	ASSQVRGRDQETQY
NA	TRBV21-1	ASSSRRMGGTEAF
TRBD1	TRBV29-1	SVESWQGDRNT
NA	TRBV19	ASSTQGSRNSPLH
TRBD2	TRBV6-4	ASSDPSAGGPHNEQF
NA	TRBV5-1	ASTLGLTGPRTDTQY
TRBD1	TRBV24-1	ATSDTGQGNYNEQF
NA	TRBV11-3	ASSHQGNTGELF
NA	TRBV2	ASTRDTYGYT
NA	TRBV29-1	SVEAIDTGELF
NA	TRBV20-1	SARDGQDVG
TRBD1	TRBV30	AWSVSSRGLFEKLF
TRBD1	TRBV27	ASSLYGTGVPSSEKLF
TRBD1	TRBV9	ASSVGNRGSNSPLH
TRBD1	TRBV19	ASSNSDRVNLF
NA	TRBV9	ASSVGAGQYGYT
TRBD1	TRBV19	ASGTVFTDTQY
NA	TRBV9	ASSSRQTNYGYT
NA	TRBV27	ASSPLPGYSPLH
NA	TRBV11-2	ASSLDQNTEAF
TRBD1	TRBV6-9	ASSYSQGITGELF
NA	TRBV19	ASSFTRNTGELF
TRBD1	TRBV5-1	ASSSNRGFSPLH
NA	TRBV12-3/TRBV12-4	ASSPGQPEAF
NA	TRBV28	ASSTSGYKGRVGNQPQH
NA	TRBV5-1	ASSGGGWTEAF
NA	TRBV27	ASSFGEPNSPLH
NA	TRBV19	ASIGPTGGYT
NA	TRBV6-5	ASSYGGTDTQY
TRBD1	TRBV4-1	ASSLRLPGQGENTEAF
NA	TRBV9	ASSGEGAGAGNEQF
TRBD1	TRBV30	AYSGQYSNQPQH
NA	TRBV25-1	ASSAGARGTEAF
NA	TRBV29-1	SVLQGMNTEAF
NA	TRBV2	ASRPGGGQPQH
TRBD1	TRBV2	ASSGTGARNQPQH
TRBD1	TRBV7-8	ASSPIENRGNGYT
TRBD1	TRBV27	ASSRQTGGNQPQH
NA	TRBV11-3	ASSSGVSTDTQY
TRBD1	TRBV5-5	ASSSTGVNTEAF
TRBD1	TRBV11-2	ASSSTGGVTEAF
TRBD1	TRBV10-2	ASSESRAGGVYGYT
NA	TRBV6-6	ASSYTQAPNYGYT
NA	TRBV6-6	ASRANYGYT
TRBD2	TRBV19	ASSIGGGFNEQF
TRBD2	TRBV7-3	ASSLKAPPASGGLGEETQY
TRBD1	TRBV5-1	ASSRGQGGGYT
TRBD2	TRBV7-3	ASSSTGASGGSTDTQY
TRBD1	TRBV19	ASRQGADQPQH
NA	TRBV7-2	ASSPWGVSRTEAF
TRBD2	TRBV30	ACGSHGGGLETQY
NA	TRBV18	ASSLRDYGNTIY